The 22 T cell receptor beta chains listed next were all sequenced from one sample in a study of CDR3 diversity in severe acne. Each CDR3 protein is one row after TCRdb ran MiXCR on the PCR reads. The table includes around 85,000 distinct CDR3 sequences, about half detected once. Sequenced sample: blood. These receptors all come from a male donor with severe acne vulgaris.

As regards this clonotype: Given a much more abundant clone one base away, this may be a read error. No conserved phenylalanine or tryptophan is present at the end of the CDR3, so a read error is the likely explanation. This chain links TRBV5-1 with TRBJ2-3; tentatively, D is TRBD2 (5 bases). V dropped 0 bases and J dropped 4 bases, with 9 bases sitting between them. Germline-derived CDR1 and CDR2 are SGHRS and YFSETQ. This CDR3 has 14 amino acids. CDR3 DNA sequence: TGCGCCAGCAGCTTGGGAGGGTGGCCAGATACGCAGTATCTT. It encodes CASSLGGWPDTQYL.

This clonotype was counted at least ten times. The rearrangement links TRBV6-6 to TRBJ2-7, with 10 bases fitting TRBD1. V shed 2 bases and J 4 bases; nucleotides not matched to a gene: 8. Germline CDR1 and CDR2: MNHNY and SVGAGI (reference sequence). The CDR3 extends over 16 amino acids. The chain's CDR3 is CASSYPDRGPGYEQYF. CDR3 nucleotide sequence: TGTGCCAGCAGTTACCCAGACAGGGGGCCTGGTTACGAGCAGTACTTC.

By frequency in the sample, this clonotype is medium-sized. The J gene is TRBJ2-1, the V gene TRBV15, with 9 bases aligning to TRBD1. The CDR3 consists of 14 residues. Trimming removed 1 base from V and 7 bases from J; junction bases left unmatched: 2. Looked up from germline, CDR1 is LNHNV and CDR2 is YYDKDF (reference sequence). The CDR3 here is CATSRVGTGNEQFF. Here the CDR3 DNA reads TGTGCCACCAGCAGAGTAGGGACAGGGAATGAGCAGTTCTTC.

This clonotype was recorded at least ten times. Just one base apart from a much larger clone, this may be a read error. The chain couples TRBV5-1 to TRBJ2-1; 10 nucleotides match TRBD2. Germline V gives CDR1 SGHRS, CDR2 YFSETQ. This CDR3 contains 14 residues. CDR3 protein: CAGSLASGSREQFF. The DNA of the CDR3 is TGCGCCGGCAGCTTGGCTAGCGGGAGTCGGGAGCAGTTCTTC. Supplemented by reference TRBV5-1 and TRBJ2-1, the full variable domain reads KAGVTQTPRYLIKTRGQQVTLSCSPISGHRSVSWYQQTPGQGLQFLFEYFSETQRNKGNFPGRFSGRQFSNSRSEMNVSTLELGDSALYLCAGSLASGSREQFFGPGTRLTVL.

This chain connects TRBV5-5 to TRBJ1-5; TRBD1 matches at 7 bases. The CDR3 is 15 amino acids. Per the germline V gene, CDR1 is SGHKS and CDR2 is YYEKEE (reference sequence). The V and J ends lost 6 bases and 0 bases, in that order; junction bases with no gene match: 6. CDR3 sequence: CASNTGTVSNQPQHF. DNA for the CDR3: TGTGCCAGCAACACCGGGACAGTTAGCAATCAGCCCCAGCATTTT. The full variable domain, with the rest looked up from reference TRBV5-5 and TRBJ1-5, is DAGVTQSPTHLIKTRGQQVTLRCSPISGHKSVSWYQQVLGQGPQFIFQYYEKEERGRGNFPDRFSARQFPNYSSELNVNALLLGDSALYLCASNTGTVSNQPQHFGDGTRLSIL.

As regards this clonotype: This sequence may be a read error, since a much larger clone differs from it by one base. The rearrangement joins TRBV7-8 to TRBJ2-3; TRBD1 agrees at 10 bases. The germline V gene encodes CDR1 SGHVS and CDR2 FQNEAQ. The CDR3 sequence is 16 residues long. DNA for the CDR3: TGTGCCTGCAGCTTTCCGGACAGGGGGTTAACAGATACGCAGTATTTT. Encoded protein: CACSFPDRGLTDTQYF. Full variable domain (missing parts from reference TRBV7-8 and TRBJ2-3): GAGVSQSPRYKVAKRGQDVALRCDPISGHVSLFWYQQALGQGPEFLTYFQNEAQLDKSGLPSDRFFAERPEGSVSTLKIQRTQQEDSAVYLCACSFPDRGLTDTQYFGPGTRLTVL.

This clonotype has only a few counts. CDR3 amino acids: CASSATSGDLGETQYF. The CDR3 nucleotides are TGCGCCAGCTCAGCGACTAGCGGTGATTTGGGAGAGACCCAGTACTTC. V is TRBV4-1 and J is TRBJ2-5; 9 bases are shared with TRBD2. The CDR3 has 16 residues. V shed 8 bases, J shed 4 bases, and the junction held 14 bases outside the gene matches. From germline, CDR1 is MGHRA and CDR2 YSYEKL.

The chain employs TRBV6-1 and TRBJ2-4; 8 nucleotides align to TRBD2. There are 16 residues in the CDR3. Trimming at V came to 1 base and at J to 6 bases, leaving 8 bases not matched to a gene. The V gene's germline CDR1 is MNHNS and CDR2 SASEGT. DNA of the CDR3: TGTGCCAGCAGTGAAGATCCAGGGAGCGGGGGAAACATTCAGTACTTC. The encoded protein is CASSEDPGSGGNIQYF.

This clonotype was counted many times. The chain is built from TRBV29-1 and TRBJ2-5; 7 positions agree with TRBD2. The CDR3 is made up of 15 amino acids. Germline assignment: CDR1 SQVTM and CDR2 ANQGSEA. V was clipped by 5 bases and J by 0 bases; unmatched bases: 9. CDR3 DNA: TGCAGCGTTAGCGGCTCCGGGGGGTACCAAGAGACCCAGTACTTC. Amino acids: CSVSGSGGYQETQYF.

This clonotype came up many times. The V call is TRBV4-1, the J call TRBJ2-7, with D maybe TRBD2 (7 bases). The CDR3 is made up of 15 amino acids. Germline assignment: CDR1 MGHRA and CDR2 YSYEKL. Trimming cost V 6 bases and J 4 bases, with 19 bases left between them. The CDR3 bases are TGCGCCAGCAGATCAGGGGAGGGGACTTTGTACGAGCAGTACTTC. Amino acids: CASRSGEGTLYEQYF.

There are many counts of this clonotype. CDR3 residues: CASSDRGDRDIRTQPQHF. The CDR3, as DNA: TGTGCCAGCAGTGATAGGGGGGACAGGGACATTAGGACGCAGCCCCAGCATTTT. The chain uses TRBV6-1 and TRBJ1-5; 9 bases are a match to TRBD1. The germline V gene has CDR1 MNHNS and CDR2 SASEGT. Trimming took 3 bases from V and 7 from J; bases not matched to a gene: 16. The CDR3 runs to 18 residues.

This clonotype was seen a few times. J is TRBJ1-2 and V is TRBV7-6, with 7 bases matching TRBD1. Germline CDR1 SGHVS, CDR2 FNYEAQ. There are 17 residues in the CDR3. Trimming removed 4 bases from V and 4 bases from J; junction bases left unmatched: 15. The CDR3 sequence: CASSSTLVRGPGYGYTF. CDR3 bases: TGTGCCAGCAGCTCGACCCTTGTGAGGGGGCCGGGCTATGGCTACACCTTC.

About this clonotype: The conserved phenylalanine or tryptophan normally closing the CDR3 is absent here, so this likely arose from a read error. This rearrangement joins TRBV29-1 to TRBJ2-7; D gene unclear. The CDR3 is 12 amino acids. Trimming removed 1 base from V and 7 bases from J, with 11 bases in between. The germline V gene encodes CDR1 SQVTM and CDR2 ANQGSEA. Written as DNA, the CDR3 is TGCAGCGTTGAAGTGGTCGTGCAGGAGCAGTACTCC. It yields the protein CSVEVVVQEQYS.

This clonotype is termed medium-sized (0.01 to 0.1%). This chain connects TRBV6-1 to TRBJ2-7; 7 nucleotides align to TRBD1. The germline V gene has CDR1 MNHNS and CDR2 SASEGT. The J segment lost 2 bases and the V segment lost 4 bases, leaving 5 bases of the junction unmatched. The CDR3 has 14 residues. CDR3 in amino acids: CASSVWQGAYEQYF. The CDR3 DNA is TGTGCCAGCAGTGTCTGGCAGGGGGCCTACGAGCAGTACTTC.

The chain employs TRBV10-3 and TRBJ2-7, with D perhaps TRBD1 (5 bases). CDR1 ENHRY and CDR2 SYGVKD come from the germline V gene. V was clipped by 10 bases and J by 2 bases, with 12 bases between them. The CDR3 extends over 12 amino acids. The CDR3 DNA is TGTGCCACCCCCACAGGCCCCTACGAGCAGTACTTC. Its protein is CATPTGPYEQYF.

The rearrangement uses TRBV20-1 and TRBJ2-1; possibly TRBD2 for D (5 bases). The CDR3 has 16 amino acids. The V gene lost 5 bases and the J gene lost 8 bases, with 25 bases spanning the gap. Germline CDR1 reads DFQATT; CDR2 reads SNEGSKA (reference sequence). CDR3: CSAHRPRDPGLDEQFF. In DNA form, the CDR3 reads TGCAGTGCTCACAGACCCCGTGACCCGGGGTTAGATGAGCAGTTCTTC.

The genes are TRBV20-1 and TRBJ2-6; D is undetermined. Trimming cost V 1 base and J 8 bases, with 0 bases left between them. The CDR3 runs to 10 residues. In germline, CDR1 is DFQATT, CDR2 SNEGSKA (reference sequence). The CDR3 coding sequence is TGCAGTGCTAGAGCCAACGTCCTGACTTTC. This sequence encodes CSARANVLTF.

This clonotype was counted once. A much larger clone sits a single nucleotide away, making a read error possible. The chain is built from TRBV9 and TRBJ2-7; D is possibly TRBD2 (6 bases). V was shortened by 1 base and J by 7 bases, with 18 bases between the two germline ends. The germline V gene encodes CDR1 SGDLS and CDR2 YYNGEE. The CDR3 has 15 residues. The CDR3 sequence is CASSVYGSSYNEQYF. As DNA, the CDR3 is TGTGCCAGCAGCGTATACGGGAGTTCGTACAATGAGCAGTACTTC.

The V and J genes are TRBV7-2 and TRBJ2-2; TRBD2 might be the D (6 bases). The V gene lost 4 bases and the J gene lost 1 base, with 16 bases spanning the gap. The CDR3 spans 17 residues. Per the germline V gene, CDR1 is SGHTA and CDR2 is FQGNSA. DNA for the CDR3: TGTGCCAGCAGCTCACACATAGCGGAAAGGAACACCGGGGAGCTGTTTTTT. Protein sequence: CASSSHIAERNTGELFF.

This clonotype was found a few times. This chain uses TRBV4-2 with TRBJ1-2; D gene ambiguous. This CDR3 spans 15 amino acids. The germline V and J ends were trimmed by 0 bases and 3 bases, with 11 bases remaining between them. Germline V gives CDR1 LGHNA, CDR2 YNFKEQ. The CDR3 coding sequence is TGTGCCAGCAGCCAAGATTCGGGCGGTTACTATGGCTACACCTTC. Protein sequence: CASSQDSGGYYGYTF.

The chain uses TRBV7-2 and TRBJ2-2, with 8 positions matching TRBD1. The CDR3 extends over 16 amino acids. The V segment lost 4 bases and the J segment 5 bases; nucleotides outside the gene matches: 9. CDR1 and CDR2 from the germline V gene are SGHTA and FQGNSA. The CDR3 is CASSSTGQGRTGELFF. CDR3 coding DNA: TGTGCCAGCAGCTCAACTGGACAGGGCAGGACCGGGGAGCTGTTTTTT. Supplemented by reference TRBV7-2 and TRBJ2-2, the full variable domain reads GAGVSQSPSNKVTEKGKDVELRCDPISGHTALYWYRQSLGQGLEFLIYFQGNSAPDKSGLPSDRFSAERTGGSVSTLTIQRTQQEDSAVYLCASSSTGQGRTGELFFGEGSRLTVL.

This clonotype was counted many times. This chain joins TRBV29-1 and TRBJ2-2, with TRBD1 matching over 10 bases. Germline V gene sequence: CDR1 SQVTM, CDR2 ANQGSEA. V lost 8 bases and J lost 2; bases outside the gene matches: 2. The CDR3 totals 13 residues. The CDR3 nucleotides read TGCAGCTCGACAGGGGGCAACACCGGGGAGCTGTTTTTT. Encoded protein: CSSTGGNTGELFF.